The clone carrying this T cell receptor (beta chain) appeared a few times. The entry originates in a study of T cells in Graves' hyperthyroidism and ophthalmopathy. The V gene's germline CDR1 is DFQATT and CDR2 SNEGSKA (reference sequence). V gave up 1 base and J gave up 7 bases, with 14 bases separating them. This CDR3 contains 14 residues. Amplified TCR beta CDR3 regions came from RNA transcripts. The HTBI primer set was used in a first-round RT-PCR of the TCR CDR3. TCRdb passed the multiplex PCR reads through MiXCR, listing each CDR3 protein once. The sample comprises some 580,000 distinct CDR3 sequences, roughly 15% of which are singletons, and around 3.5% rests with the top ten. Exclusions: uncontrolled infection, other autoimmune disease, pregnancy, lactation.

This receptor was identified in a woman aged 40 to 49 with Graves' ophthalmopathy. Sequenced material: blood. The V call is TRBV20-1, the J call TRBJ2-1, with D unresolved. The DNA for the CDR3 is TGCAGTGCTAGAGGCGCGACTCTACGGAATGAGCAGTTCTTC. Translation gives CSARGATLRNEQFF.